A selection of T cell receptor beta chains follows, all from one sample in a study of T cell repertoires in cytomegalovirus infection. One entry per CDR3 protein results from TCRdb running MiXCR on the reads. The table shows some 20,000 distinct CDR3 sequences, with around 40% occurring only once. These TCRs are of unknown antigen specificity. The specimen comprised CD8+ T cells from cultured PBMCs, sampled from culture after CMV antigen stimulation. The receptor source for this set is a human donor in good health (CMV status not recorded). Some clones in this sample may be carry-over from other donors' samples. Each CDR3 is given with its conserved first and last residue. A D gene is named only where the DNA matches it firmly. The size field is filled for only some rows; it gives once, few, many or a size class.

J gene: TRBJ1-5; V gene: TRBV6-2/TRBV6-3; clone size: few; D gene: .; CDR3 protein: CASSYSIEDADSNQPQHF; CDR3 DNA: TGTGCCAGCAGTTACTCGATAGAGGACGCCGATAGCAATCAGCCCCAGCATTTT
J gene: TRBJ2-7; V gene: TRBV7-2; clone size: many; D gene: .; CDR3 protein: CASSLAVGNYEQYF; CDR3 DNA: TGTGCCAGCAGCTTAGCCGTCGGCAACTACGAGCAGTACTTC
J gene: TRBJ2-1; V gene: TRBV7-2; clone size: .; D gene: .; CDR3 protein: CASSLGPYNEQFF; CDR3 DNA: TGTGCCAGCAGCTTAGGGCCATACAATGAGCAGTTCTTC
J gene: TRBJ2-2; V gene: TRBV7-6; clone size: .; D gene: .; CDR3 protein: CASSQGGELFF; CDR3 DNA: TGTGCCAGCAGCCAGGGCGGGGAGCTGTTTTTT
J gene: TRBJ1-1; V gene: TRBV11-3; clone size: few; D gene: .; CDR3 protein: CASSLGQTMNTEAFF; CDR3 DNA: TGTGCCAGCAGCTTAGGACAGACAATGAACACTGAAGCTTTCTTT
J gene: TRBJ2-2; V gene: TRBV11-2; clone size: once; D gene: .; CDR3 protein: CASSHPETAGTGELFF; CDR3 DNA: TGTGCCAGCAGCCACCCGGAGACAGCGGGTACCGGGGAGCTGTTTTTT
J gene: TRBJ2-1; V gene: TRBV6-1; clone size: many; D gene: .; CDR3 protein: CASSEQGKQFF; CDR3 DNA: TGTGCCAGCAGTGAACAGGGGAAGCAGTTCTTC
J gene: TRBJ2-1; V gene: TRBV20-1; clone size: .; D gene: .; CDR3 protein: CSARTDRYGNEQFF; CDR3 DNA: TGCAGTGCTAGGACAGACAGGTACGGAAATGAGCAGTTCTTC
J gene: TRBJ1-5; V gene: TRBV25-1; clone size: few; D gene: .; CDR3 protein: CANSHAEGNQPQHF; CDR3 DNA: TGTGCCAACTCCCACGCCGAGGGCAATCAGCCCCAGCATTTT
J gene: TRBJ2-7; V gene: TRBV4-1; clone size: .; D gene: .; CDR3 protein: CASSQLDGSYEQYF; CDR3 DNA: TGCGCCAGCAGCCAACTGGACGGCTCCTACGAGCAGTACTTC
J gene: TRBJ2-7; V gene: TRBV7-2; clone size: many; D gene: TRBD1; CDR3 protein: CASSPETGAVYEQYF; CDR3 DNA: TGTGCCAGCAGCCCCGAGACAGGGGCCGTCTACGAGCAGTACTTC
J gene: TRBJ2-1; V gene: TRBV7-2; clone size: few; D gene: .; CDR3 protein: CASSLDSGDYNEQFF; CDR3 DNA: TGTGCCAGCAGCTTAGATAGCGGTGACTACAATGAGCAGTTCTTC
J gene: TRBJ2-7; V gene: TRBV6-1; clone size: few; D gene: .; CDR3 protein: CASSVFRNEQYF; CDR3 DNA: TGTGCCAGCAGCGTTTTCCGGAACGAGCAGTACTTC
J gene: TRBJ1-1; V gene: TRBV12-3/TRBV12-4; clone size: few; D gene: .; CDR3 protein: CASTPAPNAEAFF; CDR3 DNA: TGTGCCAGCACCCCGGCCCCAAACGCTGAAGCTTTCTTT
J gene: TRBJ2-3; V gene: TRBV2; clone size: once; D gene: TRBD2; CDR3 protein: CASSTSGGGGTQYF; CDR3 DNA: TGTGCCAGCAGCACTAGCGGGGGGGGCGGTACGCAGTATTTT
J gene: TRBJ2-5; V gene: TRBV12-3/TRBV12-4; clone size: .; D gene: .; CDR3 protein: CASRPALGGETQYF; CDR3 DNA: TGTGCCAGCCGCCCGGCCTTGGGGGGAGAGACCCAGTACTTC
J gene: TRBJ2-7; V gene: TRBV5-1; clone size: .; D gene: TRBD1; CDR3 protein: CASSLRDRAYEQYF; CDR3 DNA: TGCGCCAGCAGCTTGAGGGACAGGGCCTACGAGCAGTACTTC
J gene: TRBJ2-1; V gene: TRBV9; clone size: .; D gene: TRBD2; CDR3 protein: CASSVVSAGASSFYNEQFF; CDR3 DNA: TGTGCCAGCAGCGTAGTCTCAGCGGGGGCAAGTTCCTTCTACAATGAGCAGTTCTTC
J gene: TRBJ1-6; V gene: TRBV20-1; clone size: .; D gene: .; CDR3 protein: CSARVQGSSYNSPLHF; CDR3 DNA: TGCAGTGCTAGAGTGCAGGGGAGCTCCTATAATTCACCCCTCCACTTT
J gene: TRBJ2-7; V gene: TRBV7-8; clone size: .; D gene: TRBD2; CDR3 protein: CASSSLVDISSGYEQYF; CDR3 DNA: TGTGCCAGCAGCTCCCTAGTCGATATATCTAGCGGCTACGAGCAGTACTTC
J gene: TRBJ2-6; V gene: TRBV7-2; clone size: many; D gene: .; CDR3 protein: CASSPDRPQVSGANVLTF; CDR3 DNA: TGTGCCAGCAGCCCCGATCGCCCTCAGGTCTCTGGGGCCAACGTCCTGACTTTC
J gene: TRBJ2-6; V gene: TRBV7-2; clone size: .; D gene: .; CDR3 protein: CASSLVVGSGANVLTF; CDR3 DNA: TGTGCCAGCAGCTTAGTTGTGGGGTCTGGGGCCAACGTCCTGACTTTC
J gene: TRBJ2-1; V gene: TRBV5-1; clone size: .; D gene: TRBD2; CDR3 protein: CASSPAITSGYNEQFF; CDR3 DNA: TGCGCCAGCAGCCCGGCAATAACTAGCGGTTACAATGAGCAGTTCTTC